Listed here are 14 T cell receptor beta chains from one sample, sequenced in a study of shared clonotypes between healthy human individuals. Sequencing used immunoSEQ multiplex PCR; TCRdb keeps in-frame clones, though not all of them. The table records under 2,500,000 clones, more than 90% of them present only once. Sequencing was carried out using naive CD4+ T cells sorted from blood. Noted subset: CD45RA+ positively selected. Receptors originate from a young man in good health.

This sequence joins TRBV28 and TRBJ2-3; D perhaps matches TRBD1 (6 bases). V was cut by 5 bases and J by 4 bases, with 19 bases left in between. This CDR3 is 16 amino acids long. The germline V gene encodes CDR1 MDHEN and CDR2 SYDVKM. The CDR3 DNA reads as TGTGCCAGCAGTCCAACAGGGATGGGGTACCCAGATACGCAGTATTTT. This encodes CASSPTGMGYPDTQYF.

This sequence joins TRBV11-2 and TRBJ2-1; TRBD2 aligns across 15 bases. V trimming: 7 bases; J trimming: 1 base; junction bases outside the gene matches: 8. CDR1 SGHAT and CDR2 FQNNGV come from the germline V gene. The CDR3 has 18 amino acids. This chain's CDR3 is CASNPGLAGGRSYNEQFF. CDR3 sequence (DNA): TGTGCCAGCAACCCAGGACTAGCGGGAGGGAGGTCCTACAATGAGCAGTTCTTC.

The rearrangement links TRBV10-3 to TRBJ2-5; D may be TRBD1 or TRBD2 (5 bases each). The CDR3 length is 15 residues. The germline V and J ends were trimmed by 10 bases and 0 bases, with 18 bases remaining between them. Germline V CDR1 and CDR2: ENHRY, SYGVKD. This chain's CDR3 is CATFSGTENQETQYF. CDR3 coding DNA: TGTGCCACCTTCTCAGGGACCGAGAACCAAGAGACCCAGTACTTC.

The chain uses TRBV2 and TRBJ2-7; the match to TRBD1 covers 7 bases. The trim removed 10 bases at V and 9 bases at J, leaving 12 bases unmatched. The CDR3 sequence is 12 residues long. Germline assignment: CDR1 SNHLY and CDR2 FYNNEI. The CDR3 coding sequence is TGTGCCACCAGGACTGAGGGGGCCCTGCAGTACTTC. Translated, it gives CATRTEGALQYF. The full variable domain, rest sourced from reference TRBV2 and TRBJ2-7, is EPEVTQTPSHQVTQMGQEVILRCVPISNHLYFYWYRQILGQKVEFLVSFYNNEISEKSEIFDDQFSVERPDGSNFTLKIRSTKLEDSAMYFCATRTEGALQYFGPGTRLTVT.

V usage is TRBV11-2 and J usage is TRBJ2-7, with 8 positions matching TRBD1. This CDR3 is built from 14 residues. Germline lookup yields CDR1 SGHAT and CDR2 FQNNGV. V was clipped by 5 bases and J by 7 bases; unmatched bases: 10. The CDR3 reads CASSPQGAQGEQYF. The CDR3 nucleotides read TGTGCCAGCAGCCCTCAGGGGGCGCAGGGGGAGCAGTACTTC.

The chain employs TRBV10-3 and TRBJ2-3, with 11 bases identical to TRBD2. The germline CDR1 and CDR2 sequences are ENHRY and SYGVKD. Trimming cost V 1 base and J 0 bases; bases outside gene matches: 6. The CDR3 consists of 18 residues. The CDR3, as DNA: TGTGCCATCAGTGAGTGGGCTAGCGGGGGGACTAGCACAGATACGCAGTATTTT. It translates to CAISEWASGGTSTDTQYF.

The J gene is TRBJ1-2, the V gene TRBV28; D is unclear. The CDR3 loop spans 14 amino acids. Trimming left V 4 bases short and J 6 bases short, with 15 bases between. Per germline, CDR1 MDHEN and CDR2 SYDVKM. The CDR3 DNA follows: TGTGCCAGCAGTTCCGGCGCCAGCGCAGATGGCTACACCTTC. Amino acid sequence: CASSSGASADGYTF.

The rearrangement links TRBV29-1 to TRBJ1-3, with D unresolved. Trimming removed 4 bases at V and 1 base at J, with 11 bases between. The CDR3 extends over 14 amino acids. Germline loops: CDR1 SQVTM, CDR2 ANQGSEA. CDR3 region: CSVVSPSSGNTIYF. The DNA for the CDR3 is TGCAGCGTTGTTTCACCTTCGTCTGGAAACACCATATATTTT.

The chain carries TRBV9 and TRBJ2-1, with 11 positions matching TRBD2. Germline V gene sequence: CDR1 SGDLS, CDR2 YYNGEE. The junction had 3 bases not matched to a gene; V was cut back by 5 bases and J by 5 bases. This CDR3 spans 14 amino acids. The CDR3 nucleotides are TGTGCCAGCAGATTGGGACTAGCGGACAATGAGCAGTTCTTC. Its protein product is CASRLGLADNEQFF.

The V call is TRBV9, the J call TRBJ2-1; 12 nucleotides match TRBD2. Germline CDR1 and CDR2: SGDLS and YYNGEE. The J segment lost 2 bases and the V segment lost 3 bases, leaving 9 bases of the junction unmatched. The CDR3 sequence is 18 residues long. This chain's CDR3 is CASSAHGLAGNPYNEQFF. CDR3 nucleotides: TGTGCCAGCAGCGCCCACGGACTAGCGGGGAACCCCTACAATGAGCAGTTCTTC.

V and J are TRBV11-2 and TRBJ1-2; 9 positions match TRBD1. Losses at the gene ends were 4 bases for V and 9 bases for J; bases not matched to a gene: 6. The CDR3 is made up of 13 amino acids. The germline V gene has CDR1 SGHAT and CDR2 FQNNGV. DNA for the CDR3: TGTGCCAGCAGCTCGACAGGGGGTATTAGCTACACCTTC. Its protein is CASSSTGGISYTF.

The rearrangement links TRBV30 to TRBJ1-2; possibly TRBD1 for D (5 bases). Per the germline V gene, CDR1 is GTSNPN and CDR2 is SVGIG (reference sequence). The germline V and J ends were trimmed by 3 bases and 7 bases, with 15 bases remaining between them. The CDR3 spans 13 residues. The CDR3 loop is CAWSGGPRIGYTF. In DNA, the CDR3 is TGTGCCTGGAGCGGGGGACCCCGTATTGGCTACACCTTC.

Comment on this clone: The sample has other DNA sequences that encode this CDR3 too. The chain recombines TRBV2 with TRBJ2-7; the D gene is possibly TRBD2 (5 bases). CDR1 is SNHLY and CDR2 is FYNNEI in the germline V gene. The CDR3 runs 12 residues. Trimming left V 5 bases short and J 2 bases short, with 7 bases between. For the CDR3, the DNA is TGTGCCAGCAGTCCGGGGACCTACGAGCAGTACTTC. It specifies CASSPGTYEQYF. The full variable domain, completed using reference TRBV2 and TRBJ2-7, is EPEVTQTPSHQVTQMGQEVILRCVPISNHLYFYWYRQILGQKVEFLVSFYNNEISEKSEIFDDQFSVERPDGSNFTLKIRSTKLEDSAMYFCASSPGTYEQYFGPGTRLTVT.

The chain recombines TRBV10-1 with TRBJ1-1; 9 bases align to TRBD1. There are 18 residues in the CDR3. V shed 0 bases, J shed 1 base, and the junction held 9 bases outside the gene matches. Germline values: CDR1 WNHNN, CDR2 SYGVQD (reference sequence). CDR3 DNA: TGCGCCAGCAGTGAGTCCTTACCGGGACAGGGTAAGAACACTGAAGCTTTCTTT. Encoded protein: CASSESLPGQGKNTEAFF.